This entry is about one T cell receptor beta chain. Antigen: not known. The CDR3 is made up of 15 amino acids. The germline V gene has CDR1 SNHLY and CDR2 FYNNEI. The V segment lost 4 bases and the J segment 5 bases; nucleotides outside the gene matches: 3. These data are taken from a study of beta chain features in type 1 diabetes. Whole-study findings and limits: Type 1 diabetes patients showed a moderate but significant shortening of TCRB CDR3s in all four CD4+ subsets. A potential PCR bias toward shorter templates would be equal in patient and control samples.

The isolated RNA, all of it, was reverse transcribed, so expressed TCRB transcripts were what got sequenced. An average of approximately 4 million reads was obtained for naive, central memory and regulatory T cell samples. Clones were sequenced by immunoSEQ multiplex PCR, and TCRdb holds only the in-frame ones, with some missing. The sample lists some 290,000 clones; 14% were seen once. Sequencing used naive CD4+ T cells from blood. This chain uses TRBV2 with TRBJ2-1, with 12 bases fitting TRBD2. This TCR derives from a young man with type 1 diabetes. The CDR3 spells CASSGRTSGNNEQFF. The CDR3 region has the DNA TGTGCCAGCAGTGGCCGGACTAGCGGGAACAATGAGCAGTTCTTC. Full variable domain (missing parts from reference TRBV2 and TRBJ2-1): EPEVTQTPSHQVTQMGQEVILRCVPISNHLYFYWYRQILGQKVEFLVSFYNNEISEKSEIFDDQFSVERPDGSNFTLKIRSTKLEDSAMYFCASSGRTSGNNEQFFGPGTRLTVL.